The clone carrying this T cell receptor (beta chain) showed up many times. Its antigen is not identified. The data stem from a study of T cell repertoires in cytomegalovirus infection. Study outcomes and limitations: Carriers of CMV and the relevant HLA type were discriminated by public TCR beta frequency.

V lost 5 bases to trimming and J lost 3 bases; unmatched junction nucleotides: 13. Germline V gene sequence: CDR1 SGHTA, CDR2 FQGNSA. The CDR3 runs 16 residues. TCRdb re-analysed the reads in MiXCR, keeping a single row per CDR3 protein. The sample carries some 130,000 distinct CDR3 sequences, approximately 9.2% recorded once. Material: PBMCs. The J gene is TRBJ2-7, the V gene TRBV7-2, with TRBD2 identical over 7 bases. This receptor was identified in a human donor in good health (CMV status not recorded). Some clones in this sample may be carry-over from other donors' samples. The chain's CDR3 is CASSASGTGALYEQYF. The CDR3 coding sequence is TGTGCCAGCAGCGCCAGCGGGACGGGTGCTCTCTACGAGCAGTACTTC.